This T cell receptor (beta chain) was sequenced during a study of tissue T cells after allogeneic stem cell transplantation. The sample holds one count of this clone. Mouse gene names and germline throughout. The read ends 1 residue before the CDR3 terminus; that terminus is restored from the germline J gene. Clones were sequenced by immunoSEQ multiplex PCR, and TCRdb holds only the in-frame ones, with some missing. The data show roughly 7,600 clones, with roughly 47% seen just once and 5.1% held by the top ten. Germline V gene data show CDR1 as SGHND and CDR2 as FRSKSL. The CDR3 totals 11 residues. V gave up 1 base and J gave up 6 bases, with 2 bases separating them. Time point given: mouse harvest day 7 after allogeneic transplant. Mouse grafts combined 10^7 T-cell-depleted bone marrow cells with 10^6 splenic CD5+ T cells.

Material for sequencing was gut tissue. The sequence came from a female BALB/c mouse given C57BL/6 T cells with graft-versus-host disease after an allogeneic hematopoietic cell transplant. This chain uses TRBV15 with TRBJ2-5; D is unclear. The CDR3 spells CASSLGDTQYF. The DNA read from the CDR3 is TGTGCCAGCAGTTTAGGGGACACCCAGTAC. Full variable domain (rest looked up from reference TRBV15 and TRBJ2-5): DAGVTQTPRHEVAEKGQTIILKCEPVSGHNDLFWYRQTKIQGLELLSYFRSKSLMEDGGAFKDRFKAEMLNSSFSTLKIQPTEPKDSAVYLCASSLGDTQYFGPGTRLLVL.